Shown below are 5 T cell receptor beta chains from a single sample sequenced in a study of cytomegalovirus exposure and HLA in healthy donors. The PCR employed 60 Vbeta primers together with 13 Jbeta primers. Assay: immunoSEQ multiplex PCR; the TCRdb copy retains only in-frame clones and omits some. The data hold approximately 130,000 clones, with about 81% observed a single time. The sample taken for sequencing was PBMCs. The receptor source for this set is a woman in her forties in good health and CMV-seropositive.

The J gene is TRBJ2-1, the V gene TRBV10-3; D gene unclear. CDR1 is ENHRY and CDR2 is SYGVKD in the germline V gene. The CDR3 length is 12 residues. V lost 2 bases and J 8 bases, leaving 7 bases between the germline ends. The chain's CDR3 is CAISEKSDEQFF. As DNA, the CDR3 is TGTGCCATCAGTGAGAAGTCGGATGAGCAGTTCTTC.

This clone appeared a single time. The chain employs TRBV4-1 and TRBJ2-7, with a possible D match to TRBD1 (6 bases). V dropped 0 bases and J dropped 12 bases, with 21 bases sitting between them. From germline, CDR1 is MGHRA and CDR2 YSYEKL. The CDR3 has 15 amino acids. Here the CDR3 reads CASSQDTRNEQGRYF. Here the CDR3 DNA reads TGCGCCAGCAGCCAAGATACGCGGAACGAGCAGGGGCGGTACTTC.

The sample holds a few counts of this clone. As DNA, the CDR3 is TGTGCCAGCATCGCCAAGCTTCGGGACAGCTTCTTAGCCGGCTACACCTTC. Its protein is CASIAKLRDSFLAGYTF. This chain uses TRBV14 with TRBJ1-2; 7 bases agree with TRBD1. The CDR3 covers 17 residues. The V and J ends lost 7 bases and 8 bases, in that order; junction bases with no gene match: 22. Per germline, CDR1 SGHDN and CDR2 FVKESK.

The gene calls are TRBV4-3 and TRBJ2-7, with TRBD1 identical over 11 bases. V shed 1 base, J shed 3 bases, and the junction held 2 bases outside the gene matches. CDR3 length: 15 amino acids. Germline CDR1 and CDR2: LGHNA and YSLEER. The CDR3 DNA is TGCGCCAGCAGCCAAGGGACAGGGGGCAACTACGAGCAGTACTTC. Encoded protein: CASSQGTGGNYEQYF.

In this sample, this clone turned up once. This chain links TRBV10-3 with TRBJ1-6, with 8 bases matching TRBD1. Germline assignment: CDR1 ENHRY and CDR2 SYGVKD. J was trimmed by 10 bases and V by 6 bases; bases with no gene match: 11. The CDR3 is 15 residues long. CDR3 DNA sequence: TGTGCCATCAGCGAGAGTCCAGGGGGCGGGTCACCCCTCCACTTT. It translates to CAISESPGGGSPLHF.